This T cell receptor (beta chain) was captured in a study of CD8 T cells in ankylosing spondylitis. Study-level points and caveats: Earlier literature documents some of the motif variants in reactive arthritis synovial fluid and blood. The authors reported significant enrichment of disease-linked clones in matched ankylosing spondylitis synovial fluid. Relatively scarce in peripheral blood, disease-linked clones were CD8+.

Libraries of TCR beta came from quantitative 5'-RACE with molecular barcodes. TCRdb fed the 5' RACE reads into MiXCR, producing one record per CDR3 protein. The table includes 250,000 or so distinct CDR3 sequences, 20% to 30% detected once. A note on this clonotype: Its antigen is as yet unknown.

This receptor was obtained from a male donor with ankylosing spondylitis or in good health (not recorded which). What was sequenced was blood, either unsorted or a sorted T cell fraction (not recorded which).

Here the CDR3 reads CSAPWGQPNNEQFF. The CDR3, as DNA: TGCAGTGCCCCCTGGGGACAGCCGAACAATGAGCAGTTCTTC. The rearrangement links TRBV20-1 to TRBJ2-1; 7 bases agree with TRBD1. In germline, CDR1 is DFQATT, CDR2 SNEGSKA (reference sequence). Unmatched junction bases numbered 10, after V lost 6 bases and J lost 5 bases. This CDR3 contains 14 residues.